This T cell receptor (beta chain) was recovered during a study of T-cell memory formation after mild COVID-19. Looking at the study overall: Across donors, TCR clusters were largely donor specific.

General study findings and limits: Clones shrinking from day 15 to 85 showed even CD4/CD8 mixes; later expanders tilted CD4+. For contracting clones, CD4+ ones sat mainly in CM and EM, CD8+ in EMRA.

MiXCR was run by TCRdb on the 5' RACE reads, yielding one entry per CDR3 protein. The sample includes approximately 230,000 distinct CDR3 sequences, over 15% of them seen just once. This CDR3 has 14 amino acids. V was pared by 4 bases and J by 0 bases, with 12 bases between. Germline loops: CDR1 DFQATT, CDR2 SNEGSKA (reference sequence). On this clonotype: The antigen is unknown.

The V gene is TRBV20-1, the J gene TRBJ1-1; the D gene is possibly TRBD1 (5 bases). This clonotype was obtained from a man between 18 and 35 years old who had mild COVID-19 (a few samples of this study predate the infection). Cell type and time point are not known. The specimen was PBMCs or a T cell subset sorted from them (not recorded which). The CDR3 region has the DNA TGCAGTGCTAAAAAAGACAGTATGAACACTGAAGCTTTCTTT. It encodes CSAKKDSMNTEAFF.